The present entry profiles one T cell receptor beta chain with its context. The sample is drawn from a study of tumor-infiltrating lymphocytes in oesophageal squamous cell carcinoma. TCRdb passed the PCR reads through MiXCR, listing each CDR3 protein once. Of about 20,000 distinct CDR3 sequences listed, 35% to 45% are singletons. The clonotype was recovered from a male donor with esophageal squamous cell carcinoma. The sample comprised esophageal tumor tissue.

This chain's CDR3 is CASSFIAGGSNEQFF. The CDR3 DNA reads as TGTGCCAGCAGTTTCATAGCAGGGGGTTCCAATGAGCAGTTCTTC. J is TRBJ2-1 and V is TRBV12-3 or TRBV12-4; 7 bases fit TRBD1. This CDR3 is 15 amino acids long. The V gene end was trimmed by 3 bases and the J gene end by 6 bases; junction bases not matched to a gene: 8.